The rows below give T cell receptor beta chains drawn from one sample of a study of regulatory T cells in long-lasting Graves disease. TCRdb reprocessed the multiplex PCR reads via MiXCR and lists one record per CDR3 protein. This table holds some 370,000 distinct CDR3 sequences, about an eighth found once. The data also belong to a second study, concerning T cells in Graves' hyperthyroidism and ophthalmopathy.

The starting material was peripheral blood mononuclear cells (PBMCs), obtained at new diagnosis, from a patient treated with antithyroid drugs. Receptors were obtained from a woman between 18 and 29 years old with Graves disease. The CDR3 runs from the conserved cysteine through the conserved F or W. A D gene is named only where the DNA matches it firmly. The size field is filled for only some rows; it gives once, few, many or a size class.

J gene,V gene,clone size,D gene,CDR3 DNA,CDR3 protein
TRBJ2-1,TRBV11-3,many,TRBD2,TGTGCCAGCAGCTTATCCCCTAGCGGAAATGAGCAGTTCTTC,CASSLSPSGNEQFF
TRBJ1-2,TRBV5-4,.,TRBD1,TGTGCCAGCAGCCGGACAGGAGGCGTTGGCTACACCTTC,CASSRTGGVGYTF
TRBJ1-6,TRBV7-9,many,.,TGTGCCAGCACCCTGCGAGGGGAGAAGCCCCTCCACTTT,CASTLRGEKPLHF
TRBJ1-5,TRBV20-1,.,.,TGCAGTGCTAGAGATTACGCATCCTACAATCAGCCCCAGCATTTT,CSARDYASYNQPQHF
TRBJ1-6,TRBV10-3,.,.,TGTGCCATCAGTGAAGGGGTAAGGTCACCCCTCCACTTT,CAISEGVRSPLHF
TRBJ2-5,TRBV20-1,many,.,TGCAGTGCTTACCCTGTGGTAGGGATCCAAGAGACCCAGTACTTC,CSAYPVVGIQETQYF
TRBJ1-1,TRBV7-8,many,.,TGTGCCAGCAGCCCCCGGGACCGGTACGGGGGAGCTTTCTTT,CASSPRDRYGGAFF
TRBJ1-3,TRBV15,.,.,TGTGCCACCAGCAGGGACGGGGGTGACACCATATATTTT,CATSRDGGDTIYF
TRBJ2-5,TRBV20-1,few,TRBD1,TGCAGTGCTTGGGACAGAGGTGCTGAGACCCAGTACTTC,CSAWDRGAETQYF
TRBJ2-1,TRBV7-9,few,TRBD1,TGTGCCAGCAGCTTTAATCATGGGACAGAAAATGACAGTGAGCAGTTCTTC,CASSFNHGTENDSEQFF
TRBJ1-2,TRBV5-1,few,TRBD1,TGCGCCAGCAGCATAGCCCCGGGGGACAGGGGGTTCTATGGCTACACCTTC,CASSIAPGDRGFYGYTF
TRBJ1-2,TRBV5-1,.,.,TGCGCCAGCGCAAGGGAGGGGCAGGCCCTCTATGGCTACACCTTC,CASAREGQALYGYTF
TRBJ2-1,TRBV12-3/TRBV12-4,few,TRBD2,TGTGCCAGCAGTTTGGGAACTAGCGGGGTTTTCTCCTACAATGAGCAGTTCTTC,CASSLGTSGVFSYNEQFF
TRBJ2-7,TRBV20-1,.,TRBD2,TGCAGTGCTAGCCCCGTGGTGGGCGGGAGGGCCGGAGAGCAGTACTTC,CSASPVVGGRAGEQYF
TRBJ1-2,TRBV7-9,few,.,TGTGCCAGCAGCGAGACCGGGAAGCGGGGTGGCTACACCTTC,CASSETGKRGGYTF
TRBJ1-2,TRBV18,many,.,TGTGCCAGCTCACCGCAGGTCGGAGGAACTAACTATGGCTACACCTTC,CASSPQVGGTNYGYTF
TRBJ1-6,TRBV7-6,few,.,TGTGCCAGCAGCTTAGTACCCCTAAATTCACCCCTCCACTTT,CASSLVPLNSPLHF
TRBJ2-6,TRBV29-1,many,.,TGCAGCGTTGTGGTTACAGGGTCTGGGGCCAACGTCCTGACTTTC,CSVVVTGSGANVLTF
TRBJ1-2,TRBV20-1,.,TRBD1,TGCAGTGCTAGAGCCCCAGGAGGGGGCGATGGCTACACCTTC,CSARAPGGGDGYTF
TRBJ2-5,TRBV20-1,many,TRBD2,TGCAGTGCTAGATCCCCAGCGGGAGATCAAGAGACCCAGTACTTC,CSARSPAGDQETQYF
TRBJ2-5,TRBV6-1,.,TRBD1,TGTGCCAGCAGGTCCACAGGGGGTATATGGGAGACCCAGTACTTC,CASRSTGGIWETQYF
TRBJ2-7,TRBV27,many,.,TGTGCCAGCGGAATACTAGGCTACGAGCAGTACTTC,CASGILGYEQYF
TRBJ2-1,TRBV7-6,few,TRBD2,TGTGCCAGCAGTGTTGGGACTAGCGGGAGTATAAATGAGCAGTTCTTC,CASSVGTSGSINEQFF
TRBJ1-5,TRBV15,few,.,TGTGCCACCAGCAGAGTCAATCAGCCCCAGCATTTT,CATSRVNQPQHF
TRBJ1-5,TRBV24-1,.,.,TGTGCCACCAGTGATGGGGTAGGTAGCAATCAGCCCCAGCATTTT,CATSDGVGSNQPQHF
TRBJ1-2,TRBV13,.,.,TGTGCCAGCAGCGCTACAGGGCCTCACGGCTACACCTTC,CASSATGPHGYTF
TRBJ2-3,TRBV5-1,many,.,TGCGCCAGCAGCTTAGGGAAAGTGAGCACAGATACGCAGTATTTT,CASSLGKVSTDTQYF
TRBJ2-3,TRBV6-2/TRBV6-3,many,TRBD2,TGTGCCAGCAGTTACCGACTAGCGAATACAGATACGCAGTATTTT,CASSYRLANTDTQYF
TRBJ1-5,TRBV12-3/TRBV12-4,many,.,TGTGCCAGCAGTTCCCTCGGGGCAGGGGTGTTTCATCAGCCCCAGCATTTT,CASSSLGAGVFHQPQHF
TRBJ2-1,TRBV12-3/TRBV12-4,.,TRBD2,TGTGCCAGCACCCACCGGCGAGGACTAGCGGGGGGGCCTGTCTACAATGAGCAGTTCTTC,CASTHRRGLAGGPVYNEQFF
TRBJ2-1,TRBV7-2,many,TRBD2,TGTGCCAGCAGTTCCTTAGCGGGAGTGTTTGGAAATGAGCAGTTCTTC,CASSSLAGVFGNEQFF
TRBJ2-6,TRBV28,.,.,TGTGCCAGTAGCACCCCTCGAGTCGGGACAAGAGTCACATCGACTTCTGGGGCCAACGTCCTGACCTTC,CASSTPRVGTRVTSTSGANVLTF
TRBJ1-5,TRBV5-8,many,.,TGTGCCAGCAGCTTGGTGGTGTTGGGCAATCAGCCCCAGCATTTT,CASSLVVLGNQPQHF
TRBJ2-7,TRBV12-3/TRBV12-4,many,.,TGTGCCAGCAGTTTAGCACCTACTGGATCCTACGAGCAGTACTTC,CASSLAPTGSYEQYF
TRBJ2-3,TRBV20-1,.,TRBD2,TGCAGTGCCTGGACTAGCGGAGGGCGGGATACGCAGTATTTT,CSAWTSGGRDTQYF
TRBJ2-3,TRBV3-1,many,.,TGTGCCAGCAGCTCAAAGGGCACAGATACGCAGTATTTT,CASSSKGTDTQYF
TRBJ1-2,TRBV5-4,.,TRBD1,TGTGCCAGCAGCTCATACAGGGGCTATGGCTACACCTTC,CASSSYRGYGYTF
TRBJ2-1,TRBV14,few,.,TGTGCCAGCAGCTGGAGACGGGACCAAAACAATGAGCAGTTCTTC,CASSWRRDQNNEQFF
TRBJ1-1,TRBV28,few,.,TGTGCCAGCGGATCGAGGGGGTCGAACACTGAAGCTTTCTTT,CASGSRGSNTEAFF
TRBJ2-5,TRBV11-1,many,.,TGTGCCAGCAGCTTAGAGATGGAGACCCAGTACTTC,CASSLEMETQYF
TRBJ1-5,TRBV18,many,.,TGTGCCAGCTCACGGACCTCAGGGCAGCCCCAGCATTTT,CASSRTSGQPQHF
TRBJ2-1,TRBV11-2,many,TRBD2,TGTGCCAGCAGCTCCTGGACGGGGGGGCCCTACAATGAGCAGTTCTTC,CASSSWTGGPYNEQFF